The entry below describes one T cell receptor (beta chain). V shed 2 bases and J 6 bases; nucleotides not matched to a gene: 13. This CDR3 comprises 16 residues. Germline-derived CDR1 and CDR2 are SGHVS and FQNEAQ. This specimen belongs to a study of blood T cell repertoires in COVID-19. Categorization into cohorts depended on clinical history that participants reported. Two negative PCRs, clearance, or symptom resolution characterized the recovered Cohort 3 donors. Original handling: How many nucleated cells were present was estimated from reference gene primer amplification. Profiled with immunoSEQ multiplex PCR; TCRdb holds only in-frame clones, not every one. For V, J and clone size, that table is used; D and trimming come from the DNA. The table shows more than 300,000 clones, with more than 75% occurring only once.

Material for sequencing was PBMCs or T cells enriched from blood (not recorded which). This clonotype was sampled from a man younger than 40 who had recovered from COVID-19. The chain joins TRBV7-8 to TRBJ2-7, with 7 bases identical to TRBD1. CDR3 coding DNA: TGTGCCAGCAGCTTAACCGGCTCGGGACAGAGGAGCGAGCAGTACTTC. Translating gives CASSLTGSGQRSEQYF.